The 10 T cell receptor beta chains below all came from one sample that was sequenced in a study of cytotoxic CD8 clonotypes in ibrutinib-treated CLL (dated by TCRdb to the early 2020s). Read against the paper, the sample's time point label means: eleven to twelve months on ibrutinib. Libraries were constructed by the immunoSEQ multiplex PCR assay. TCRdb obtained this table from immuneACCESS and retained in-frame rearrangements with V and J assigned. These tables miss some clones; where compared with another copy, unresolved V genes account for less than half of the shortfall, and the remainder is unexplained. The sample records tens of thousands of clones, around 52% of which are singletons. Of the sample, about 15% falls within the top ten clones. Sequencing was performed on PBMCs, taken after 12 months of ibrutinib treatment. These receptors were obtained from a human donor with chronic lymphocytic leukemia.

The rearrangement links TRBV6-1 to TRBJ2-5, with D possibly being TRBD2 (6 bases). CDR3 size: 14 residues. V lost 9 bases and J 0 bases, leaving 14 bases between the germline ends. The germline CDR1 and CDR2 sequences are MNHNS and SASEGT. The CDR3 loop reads CASLRRGNQETQYF. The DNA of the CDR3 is TGTGCCAGTCTCCGGCGGGGTAACCAAGAGACCCAGTACTTC.

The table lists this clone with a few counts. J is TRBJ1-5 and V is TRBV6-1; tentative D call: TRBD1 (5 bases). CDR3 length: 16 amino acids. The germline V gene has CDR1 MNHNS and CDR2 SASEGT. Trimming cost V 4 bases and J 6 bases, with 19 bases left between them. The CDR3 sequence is CASSGLAGSGGQPQHF. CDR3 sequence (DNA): TGTGCCAGCAGTGGATTAGCGGGAAGCGGGGGTCAGCCCCAGCATTTT.

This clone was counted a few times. CDR3 region: CAGRTRNLNTGELFF. The CDR3 region has the DNA TGTGCCGGACGAACAAGGAACCTGAACACCGGGGAGCTGTTTTTT. V usage is TRBV27 and J usage is TRBJ2-2; the D is unclear. Trimming pared 11 bases from V and 1 base from J, leaving 17 bases between. This CDR3 has 15 amino acids. From germline, CDR1 is MNHEY and CDR2 SMNVEV (reference sequence).

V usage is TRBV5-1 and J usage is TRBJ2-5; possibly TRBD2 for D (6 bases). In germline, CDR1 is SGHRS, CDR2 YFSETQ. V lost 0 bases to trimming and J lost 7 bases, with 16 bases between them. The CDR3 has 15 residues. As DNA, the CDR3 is TGCGCCAGCAGCTTGGTATTATCTAGCGACGGGACCCAGTACTTC. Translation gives CASSLVLSSDGTQYF.

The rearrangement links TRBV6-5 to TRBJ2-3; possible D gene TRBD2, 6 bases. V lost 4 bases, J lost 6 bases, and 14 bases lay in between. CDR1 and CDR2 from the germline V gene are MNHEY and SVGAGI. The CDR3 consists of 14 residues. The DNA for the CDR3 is TGTGCCAGCAGTTTACGGGCGGGGAGGGATACGCAGTATTTT. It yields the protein CASSLRAGRDTQYF.

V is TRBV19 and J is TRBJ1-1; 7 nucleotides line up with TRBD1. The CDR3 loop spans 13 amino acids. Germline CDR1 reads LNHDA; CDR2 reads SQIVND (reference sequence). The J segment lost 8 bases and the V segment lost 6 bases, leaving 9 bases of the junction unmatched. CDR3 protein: CASSPGTDREAFF. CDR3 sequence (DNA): TGTGCCAGTAGCCCAGGGACAGACCGAGAAGCTTTCTTT.

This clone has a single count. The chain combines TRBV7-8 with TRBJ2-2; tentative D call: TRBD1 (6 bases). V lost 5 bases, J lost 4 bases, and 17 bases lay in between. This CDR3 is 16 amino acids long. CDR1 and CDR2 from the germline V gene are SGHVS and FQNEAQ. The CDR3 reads CASSPWTVQGTGELFF. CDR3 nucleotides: TGTGCCAGCAGCCCCTGGACAGTTCAGGGCACCGGGGAGCTGTTTTTT.

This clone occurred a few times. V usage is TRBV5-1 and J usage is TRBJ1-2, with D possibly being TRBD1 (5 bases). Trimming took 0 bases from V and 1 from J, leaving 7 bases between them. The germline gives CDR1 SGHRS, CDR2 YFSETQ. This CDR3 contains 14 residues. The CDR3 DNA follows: TGCGCCAGCAGCTTGGTGGGGGGTAACTATGGCTACACCTTC. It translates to CASSLVGGNYGYTF.

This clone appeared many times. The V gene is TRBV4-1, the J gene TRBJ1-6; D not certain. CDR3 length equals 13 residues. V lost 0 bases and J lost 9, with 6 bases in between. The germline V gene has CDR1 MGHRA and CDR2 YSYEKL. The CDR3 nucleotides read TGCGCCAGCAGCCAAGATCGTATTTCACCCCTCCACTTT. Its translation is CASSQDRISPLHF.

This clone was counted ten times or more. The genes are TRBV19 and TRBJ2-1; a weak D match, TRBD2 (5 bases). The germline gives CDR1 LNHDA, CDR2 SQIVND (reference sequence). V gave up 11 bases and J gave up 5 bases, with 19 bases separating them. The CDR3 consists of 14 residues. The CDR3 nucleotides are TGTGCCGTAACATCCGGGCTAGCTAACAATGAGCAGTTCTTC. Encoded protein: CAVTSGLANNEQFF.